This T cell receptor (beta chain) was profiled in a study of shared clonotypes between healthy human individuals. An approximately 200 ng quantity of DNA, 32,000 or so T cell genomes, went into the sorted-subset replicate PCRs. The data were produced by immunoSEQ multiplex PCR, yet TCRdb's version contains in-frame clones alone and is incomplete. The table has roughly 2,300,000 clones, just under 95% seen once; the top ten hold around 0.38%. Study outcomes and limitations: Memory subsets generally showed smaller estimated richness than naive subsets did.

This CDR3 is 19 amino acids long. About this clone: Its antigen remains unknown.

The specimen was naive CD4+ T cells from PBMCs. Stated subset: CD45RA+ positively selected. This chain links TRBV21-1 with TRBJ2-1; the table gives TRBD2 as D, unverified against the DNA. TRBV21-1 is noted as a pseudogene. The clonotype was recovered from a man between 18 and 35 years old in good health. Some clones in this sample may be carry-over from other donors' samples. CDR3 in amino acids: CASSKRGGRAVTSYNEQFF. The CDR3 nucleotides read TGTGCCAGCAGCAAACGGGGCGGGAGGGCGGTGACGTCCTACAATGAGCAGTTCTTC.